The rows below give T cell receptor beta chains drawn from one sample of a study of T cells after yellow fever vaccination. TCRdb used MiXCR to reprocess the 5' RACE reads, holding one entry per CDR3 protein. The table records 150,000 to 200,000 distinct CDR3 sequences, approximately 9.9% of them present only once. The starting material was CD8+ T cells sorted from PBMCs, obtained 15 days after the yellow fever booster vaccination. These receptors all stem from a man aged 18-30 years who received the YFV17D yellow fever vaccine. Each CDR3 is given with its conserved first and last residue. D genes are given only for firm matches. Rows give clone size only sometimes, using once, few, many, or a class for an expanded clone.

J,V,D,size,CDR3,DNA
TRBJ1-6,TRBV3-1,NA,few,CASRLRGGNSPLHF,TGTGCCAGCAGACTAAGGGGAGGTAATTCACCCCTCCACTTT
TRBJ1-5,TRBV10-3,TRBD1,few,CAIRQGAGWDQPQHF,TGTGCCATCAGGCAGGGGGCCGGTTGGGATCAGCCCCAGCATTTT
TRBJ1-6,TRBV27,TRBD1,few,CASSSSGQGLWSYNSPLHF,TGTGCCAGCAGTTCCTCGGGACAGGGGCTTTGGTCCTATAATTCACCCCTCCACTTT
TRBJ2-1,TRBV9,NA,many,CASGGNEQFF,TGTGCCAGCGGGGGGAATGAGCAGTTCTTC
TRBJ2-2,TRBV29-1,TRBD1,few,CSVVGQGSTGELFF,TGCAGCGTAGTCGGACAGGGATCGACCGGGGAGCTGTTTTTT
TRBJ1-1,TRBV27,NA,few,CASSLRTVNTEAFF,TGTGCCAGCAGTTTAAGGACAGTGAACACTGAAGCTTTCTTT
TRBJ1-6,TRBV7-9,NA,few,CASRNEPGNSPLHF,TGTGCCAGCAGAAACGAACCGGGTAACTCACCCCTCCACTTT
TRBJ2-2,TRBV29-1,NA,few,CSVEWGRGAPGELFF,TGCAGCGTTGAGTGGGGCAGGGGGGCCCCCGGGGAGCTGTTTTTT
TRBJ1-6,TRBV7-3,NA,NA,CASSLGWKGPGTSPLHF,TGTGCCAGCAGCTTAGGGTGGAAGGGTCCGGGTACTTCACCCCTCCACTTT
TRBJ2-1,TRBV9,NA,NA,CASSGVGESYNEQFF,TGTGCCAGCAGCGGGGTAGGGGAATCCTACAATGAGCAGTTCTTC
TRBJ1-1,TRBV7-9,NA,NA,CASSEDTGMYTDAFF,TGTGCCAGCAGCGAAGACACAGGGATGTACACTGACGCTTTCTTT
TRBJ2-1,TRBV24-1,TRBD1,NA,CATSDGGTGYNEQFF,TGTGCCACCAGTGATGGCGGGACAGGGTACAATGAGCAGTTCTTC
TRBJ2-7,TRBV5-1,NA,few,CASRGSLREQYF,TGCGCCAGCAGGGGATCCCTACGAGAGCAGTACTTC
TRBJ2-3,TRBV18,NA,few,CASSPALDGDTQYF,TGTGCCAGCTCACCAGCCTTGGACGGAGATACGCAGTATTTT
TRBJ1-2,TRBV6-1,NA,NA,CASTPGVFHGYTF,TGTGCCAGCACCCCAGGGGTTTTTCATGGCTACACCTTC
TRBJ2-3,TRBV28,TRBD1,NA,CASSLSTGGFGDTQYF,TGTGCCAGCAGTTTAAGTACAGGGGGCTTCGGAGATACGCAGTATTTT
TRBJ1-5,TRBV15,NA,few,CATSRGLQGDQPQHF,TGTGCCACCAGCAGAGGTTTGCAGGGTGATCAGCCCCAGCATTTT
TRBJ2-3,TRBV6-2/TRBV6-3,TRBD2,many,CASSFQGLAPDTQYF,TGTGCCAGCAGTTTCCAGGGACTAGCACCAGATACGCAGTATTTT
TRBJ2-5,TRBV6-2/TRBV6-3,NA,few,CASSYGQPKETQYF,TGTGCCAGCAGTTACGGACAGCCGAAAGAGACCCAGTACTTC
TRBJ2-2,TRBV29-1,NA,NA,CSAAGLNTGELFF,TGCAGCGCTGCGGGGCTCAACACCGGGGAGCTGTTTTTT
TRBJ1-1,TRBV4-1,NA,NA,CASSGGAGPNTEAFF,TGCGCCAGCAGCGGAGGGGCAGGGCCAAACACTGAAGCTTTCTTT
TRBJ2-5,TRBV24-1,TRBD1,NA,CATSESTGSTQYF,TGTGCCACCAGTGAATCGACAGGGAGTACCCAGTACTTC
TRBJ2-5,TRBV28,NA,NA,CASVGEPSQETQYF,TGTGCCAGCGTGGGGGAGCCCTCCCAAGAGACCCAGTACTTC
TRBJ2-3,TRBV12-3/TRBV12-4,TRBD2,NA,CASSLGLAPGDTQYF,TGTGCCAGCAGTCTCGGACTAGCCCCGGGAGATACGCAGTATTTT
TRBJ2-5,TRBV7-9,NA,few,CASSPDRKTQYF,TGTGCCAGCAGCCCGGACCGGAAGACCCAGTACTTC
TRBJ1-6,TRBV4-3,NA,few,CASSQDQGYVSYNSPLHF,TGCGCCAGCAGCCAAGATCAAGGCTACGTCAGCTATAATTCACCCCTCCACTTT
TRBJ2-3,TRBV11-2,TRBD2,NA,CASSIWGGVSDTQYF,TGTGCCAGCAGCATCTGGGGGGGTGTTTCAGATACGCAGTATTTT
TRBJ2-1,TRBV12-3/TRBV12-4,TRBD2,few,CASSWLAGAATYNEQFF,TGTGCCAGCAGTTGGCTAGCGGGGGCGGCAACCTACAATGAGCAGTTCTTC
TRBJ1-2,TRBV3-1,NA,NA,CASSRPRTLLNAAYGYTF,TGTGCCAGCAGCCGACCCCGAACTCTCCTCAACGCCGCATATGGCTACACCTTC
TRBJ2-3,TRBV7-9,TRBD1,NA,CASSSGQGFRDTQYF,TGTGCCAGCAGCTCGGGACAGGGGTTTAGAGATACGCAGTATTTT
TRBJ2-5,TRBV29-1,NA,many,CSVEPLDSQETQYF,TGCAGCGTTGAGCCTTTAGACAGCCAAGAGACCCAGTACTTC
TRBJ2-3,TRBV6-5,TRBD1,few,CASGGGTGDTQYF,TGTGCCAGCGGTGGGGGGACAGGCGATACGCAGTATTTT
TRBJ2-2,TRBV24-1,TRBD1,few,CATSDRDRVFAGELFF,TGTGCCACCAGTGACCGAGACAGGGTATTCGCCGGGGAGCTGTTTTTT
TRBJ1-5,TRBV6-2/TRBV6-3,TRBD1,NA,CASTHRGYQPQHF,TGTGCCAGCACCCACAGGGGCTATCAGCCCCAGCATTTT
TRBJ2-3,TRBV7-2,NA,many,CASSPVGSGTDTQYF,TGTGCCAGCAGCCCAGTCGGTAGCGGCACAGATACGCAGTATTTT
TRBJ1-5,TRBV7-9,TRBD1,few,CASSFRDRVEQPQHF,TGTGCCAGCAGCTTCCGGGACAGGGTCGAACAGCCCCAGCATTTT
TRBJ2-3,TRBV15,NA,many,CATSRGGGNAQYF,TGTGCCACCAGCAGAGGAGGCGGGAACGCACAGTATTTT
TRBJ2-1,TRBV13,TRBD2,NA,CASSPPSGESNEQFF,TGTGCCAGCAGCCCCCCTAGCGGGGAATCCAATGAGCAGTTCTTC
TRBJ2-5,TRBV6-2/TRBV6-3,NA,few,CASSYSAAQYF,TGTGCCAGCAGTTACTCGGCTGCCCAGTACTTC
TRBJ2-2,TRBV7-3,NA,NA,CASSPPSRTGELFF,TGTGCCAGCAGCCCCCCGAGTCGGACCGGGGAGCTGTTTTTT
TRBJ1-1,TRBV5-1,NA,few,CASSLYRVNTEAFF,TGCGCCAGCAGCTTGTACAGGGTTAACACTGAAGCTTTCTTT
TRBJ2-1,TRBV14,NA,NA,CASSHKRFGGPEQFF,TGTGCCAGCAGCCATAAGAGATTCGGTGGTCCTGAGCAGTTCTTC